This T cell receptor (beta chain) was sequenced for a study of OX40 agonist ivuxolimab in advanced cancers. Across the whole study: Partial responses were achieved by three patients, one with hepatocellular carcinoma and two with cutaneous melanoma. Whole-study findings and limits: Researchers report that CD8+ T cells had, on average, more expanded clones than CD4+. At 0.1 to 3.0 mg/kg, clonal expansion of CD4+ and CD8+ blood T cells had occurred by week 6.

Trimming removed 3 bases from V and 4 bases from J; junction bases left unmatched: 4. Per germline, CDR1 MNHEY and CDR2 SMNVEV (reference sequence). CDR3 length equals 14 residues. This table comes from immunoSEQ multiplex PCR, and its TCRdb copy is limited to in-frame clones, with some not included. The table records roughly 68,000 clones, approximately 90% of them present only once. It was autoimmune disease history or systemic immunosuppression that excluded patients. This clone has only one observation. What it binds is unknown. The starting material was CD4+ or CD8+ T cells sorted from blood, obtained in a trial of the OX40 agonist ivuxolimab. The chain is built from TRBV27 and TRBJ1-1, with TRBD1 matching over 8 bases. The sequence came from an adult with an advanced solid tumor such as melanoma, head and neck, liver or kidney cancer. The DNA of the CDR3 is TGTGCCAGCAGTTTCGGACAGGGAGGCACTGAAGCTTTCTTT. Translating it yields CASSFGQGGTEAFF.